This section outlines one TCR beta chain sequence together with its context. This record comes from a study of T-cell memory formation after mild COVID-19. 5'RACE, which relied on constant-segment primers, yielded TCR alpha and TCR beta cDNA libraries carrying sample barcodes and UMIs. TCRdb called the 5' RACE reads again in MiXCR, with one record for every CDR3 protein. The table has 350,000 to 450,000 distinct CDR3 sequences, around 28% seen once; the top ten hold roughly 13%. The V end lost 4 bases, the J end lost 9 bases, and 22 bases lay between the germline ends. CDR3 length: 16 residues. The germline CDR1 and CDR2 sequences are SGHVS and FQNEAQ.

The sequenced sample consisted of PBMCs or a T cell subset sorted from them (not recorded which). The TCR sequence derives from an adult woman who had mild COVID-19 (a few samples of this study predate the infection). Cell type and time point are not known. V usage is TRBV7-8 and J usage is TRBJ2-4; D is uncertain. This CDR3 is CASSSELGPSGGIQYF. The CDR3 DNA sequence: TGTGCCAGCAGCTCCGAACTGGGCCCTTCGGGTGGCATTCAGTACTTC.